This section outlines one T cell receptor beta chain sequence together with its context. Germline lookup yields CDR1 SNHLY and CDR2 FYNNEI. The CDR3 loop spans 13 amino acids. V shed 7 bases and J shed 0 bases, with 9 bases lying between them. This record comes from a study of blood T cell repertoires in COVID-19. The overall study: Samples taken during acute and convalescent COVID-19 were collected in the United States, Italy and Spain. The analysed material was cDNA or gDNA that came from T cells, B-cell-depleted T cells, or PBMCs.

Source study methods: Quantification of nucleated cells was approximated via reference gene primer amplification. Profiling relied on immunoSEQ multiplex PCR, and the TCRdb table lists in-frame clones only, not all of them. The V and J calls and clone size are taken from that table; D and trimming were inferred from the DNA. The sample shows 25,000 to 35,000 clones, around 90% of them seen only once. Sequenced input: peripheral blood. The TCR originated in a human donor with active COVID-19. The donor label of this sample is uncertain. The chain recombines TRBV2 with TRBJ2-5; weak D call: TRBD2 (6 bases). CDR3 sequence reads: CASTPGDQETQYF. CDR3 nucleotide sequence: TGTGCCAGCACCCCGGGAGACCAAGAGACCCAGTACTTC.